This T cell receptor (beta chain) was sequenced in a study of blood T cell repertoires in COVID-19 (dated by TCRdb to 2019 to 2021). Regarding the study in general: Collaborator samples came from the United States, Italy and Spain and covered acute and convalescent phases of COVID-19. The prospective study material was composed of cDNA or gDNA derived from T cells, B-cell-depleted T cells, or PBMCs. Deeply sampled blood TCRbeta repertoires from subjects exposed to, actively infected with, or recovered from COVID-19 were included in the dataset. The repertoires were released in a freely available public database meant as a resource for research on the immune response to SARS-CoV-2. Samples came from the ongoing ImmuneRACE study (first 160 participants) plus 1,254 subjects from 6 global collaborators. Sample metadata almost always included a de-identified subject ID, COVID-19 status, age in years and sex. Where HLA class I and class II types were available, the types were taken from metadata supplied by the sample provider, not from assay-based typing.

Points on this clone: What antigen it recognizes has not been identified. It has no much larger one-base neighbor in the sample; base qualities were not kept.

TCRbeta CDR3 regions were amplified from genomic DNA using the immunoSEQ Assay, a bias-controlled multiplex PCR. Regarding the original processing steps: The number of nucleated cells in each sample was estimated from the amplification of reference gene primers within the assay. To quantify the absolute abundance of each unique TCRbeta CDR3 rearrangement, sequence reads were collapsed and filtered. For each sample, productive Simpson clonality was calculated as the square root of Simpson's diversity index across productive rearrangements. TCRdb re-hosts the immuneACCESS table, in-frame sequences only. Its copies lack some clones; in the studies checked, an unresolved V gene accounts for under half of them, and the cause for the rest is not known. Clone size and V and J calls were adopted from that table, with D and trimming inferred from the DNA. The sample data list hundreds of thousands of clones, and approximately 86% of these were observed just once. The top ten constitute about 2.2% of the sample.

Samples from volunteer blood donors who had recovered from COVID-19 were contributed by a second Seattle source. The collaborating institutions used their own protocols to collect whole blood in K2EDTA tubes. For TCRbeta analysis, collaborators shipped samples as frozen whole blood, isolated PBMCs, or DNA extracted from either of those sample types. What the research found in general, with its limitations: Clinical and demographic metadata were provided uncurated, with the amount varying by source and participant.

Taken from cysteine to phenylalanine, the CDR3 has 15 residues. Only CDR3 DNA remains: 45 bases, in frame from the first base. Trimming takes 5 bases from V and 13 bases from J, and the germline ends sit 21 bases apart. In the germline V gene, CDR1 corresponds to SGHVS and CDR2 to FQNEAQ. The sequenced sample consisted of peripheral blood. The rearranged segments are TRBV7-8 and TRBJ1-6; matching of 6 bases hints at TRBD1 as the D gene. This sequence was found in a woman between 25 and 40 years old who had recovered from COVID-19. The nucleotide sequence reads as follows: TGTGCCAGCAGCCCCCGGGGGGCAGGGGAGTCGCCCCTCCACTTT. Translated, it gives CASSPRGAGESPLHF.